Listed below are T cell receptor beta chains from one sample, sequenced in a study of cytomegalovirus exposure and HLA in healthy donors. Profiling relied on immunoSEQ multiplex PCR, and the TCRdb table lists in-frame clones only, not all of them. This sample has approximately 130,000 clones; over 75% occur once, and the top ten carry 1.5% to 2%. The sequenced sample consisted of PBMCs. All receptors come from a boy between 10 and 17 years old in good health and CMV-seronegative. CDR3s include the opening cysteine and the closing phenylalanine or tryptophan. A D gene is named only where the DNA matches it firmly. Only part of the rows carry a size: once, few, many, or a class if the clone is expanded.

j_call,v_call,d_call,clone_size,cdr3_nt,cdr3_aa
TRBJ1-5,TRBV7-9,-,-,TGTGCCAGCAGCTTATCGCAGGGGAGCTTTAGCAATCAGCCCCAGCATTTT,CASSLSQGSFSNQPQHF
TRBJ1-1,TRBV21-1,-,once,TGTGCCAGCAGCAAAAGTGGGCTGAACACTGAAGCTTTCTTT,CASSKSGLNTEAFF
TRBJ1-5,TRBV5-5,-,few,TGTGCCAGCAGTTTAGACGGGAATCAGCCCCAGCATTTT,CASSLDGNQPQHF
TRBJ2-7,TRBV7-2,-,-,TGTGCCAGCAGCCAGGGGCGGCAGGGAGGGGTAAGAGAGCAGTACTTC,CASSQGRQGGVREQYF
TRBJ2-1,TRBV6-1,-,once,TGTGCCAGCATTCCCGGACCCTGGGGCGATGAGCAGTTCTTC,CASIPGPWGDEQFF
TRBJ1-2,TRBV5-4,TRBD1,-,TGTGCCAGCAGCTTAACCCCGGGACAGAACTATGGCTACACCTTC,CASSLTPGQNYGYTF
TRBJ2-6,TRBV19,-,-,TGTGCCAGTAGTCCCCAGGGGGGTGGGGCCAACGTCCTGACTTTC,CASSPQGGGANVLTF
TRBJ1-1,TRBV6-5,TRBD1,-,TGTGCCAGCAGCCGGACAGGGGGCAAGACTGAAGCTTTCTTT,CASSRTGGKTEAFF
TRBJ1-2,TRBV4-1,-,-,TGCGCCAGCAGCCAAGCGACACCAGGCTTTCCCAACTATGGCTACACCTTC,CASSQATPGFPNYGYTF
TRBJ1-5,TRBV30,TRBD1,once,TGTGCCTGGATGCGCGGACAGGGAGGAAATCAGCCCCAGCATTTT,CAWMRGQGGNQPQHF
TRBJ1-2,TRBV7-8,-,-,TGTGCCAGCAGCTTAGTTCCAGGGGAGCACTATGGCTACACCTTC,CASSLVPGEHYGYTF
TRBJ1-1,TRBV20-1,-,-,TGCAGTGCAACTGGACAGACTGAAGCTTTCTTT,CSATGQTEAFF
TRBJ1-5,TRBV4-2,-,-,TGTGCCAGCAGCCAAGTAACAGGCCGATATAGCAATCAGCCCCAGCATTTT,CASSQVTGRYSNQPQHF
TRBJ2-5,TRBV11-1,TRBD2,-,TGTGCCAGCATGACCGGTAGCGGGGGGGCCGGTGAGACCCAGTACTTC,CASMTGSGGAGETQYF
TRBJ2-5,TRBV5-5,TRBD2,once,TGTGCCAGCAGCCCCCCCCCGGGACTAGCGCAAGAGACCCAGTACTTC,CASSPPPGLAQETQYF
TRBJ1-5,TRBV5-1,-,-,TGCGCCAGCAGCTTGGGAGGCAGGGAAGAACAGCCCCAGCATTTT,CASSLGGREEQPQHF
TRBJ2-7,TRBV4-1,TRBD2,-,TGCGCCAGCAGCCCTTCCGGGACTAGAGTATACGAGCAGTACTTC,CASSPSGTRVYEQYF
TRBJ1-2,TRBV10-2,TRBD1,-,TGCGCCAGCAGCGAAGACAGGGCCTATGGCTACACCTTC,CASSEDRAYGYTF
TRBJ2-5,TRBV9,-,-,TGTGCCAGCAGCGTAGGAGGACTGGAGACCCAGTACTTC,CASSVGGLETQYF
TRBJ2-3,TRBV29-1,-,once,TGCAGCGTTGCAGGGGTGATCACAGATACGCAGTATTTT,CSVAGVITDTQYF
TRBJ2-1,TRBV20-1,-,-,TGCAGTGCTAGAGATCCTCGTGAGCAGTTCTTC,CSARDPREQFF
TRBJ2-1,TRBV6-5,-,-,TGTGCCAGCAGCCGACTTAAGAGCTCCTACAATGAGCAGTTCTTC,CASSRLKSSYNEQFF
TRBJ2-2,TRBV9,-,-,TGTGCCAGCACCGTGGGGGGGTCAGGGGCGAACACCGGGGAGCTGTTTTTT,CASTVGGSGANTGELFF
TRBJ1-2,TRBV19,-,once,TGTGCCAGTAGTAAACTCCAGGGCTCTTATGGCTACCCCTTC,CASSKLQGSYGYPF
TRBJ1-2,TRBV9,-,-,TGTGCCAGCAGCGTAGGGCAGGTCTATGGCTACACCTTC,CASSVGQVYGYTF
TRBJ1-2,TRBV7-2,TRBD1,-,TGTGCCAGCAGCACAGGGGCAGTATTCTATGGCTACACCTTC,CASSTGAVFYGYTF
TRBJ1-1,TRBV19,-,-,TGTGCCAGTATGGACACCCCCGCTGAAGCTTTCTTT,CASMDTPAEAFF